The 10 T cell receptor beta chains below were found in one sample sequenced in a study of shared clonotypes between healthy human individuals. Profiled with immunoSEQ multiplex PCR; TCRdb holds only in-frame clones, not every one. The repertoire has millions of clones, roughly 94% of them found once; the top ten carry 0.13%. The sequenced sample consisted of naive CD4+ T cells sorted from blood. This sample's subset: CD45RA+ positively selected. Receptors were obtained from a man between 18 and 35 years old in good health.

The chain has TRBV6-1 and TRBJ2-7; maybe TRBD2 (6 bases). Trimming pared 10 bases from V and 0 bases from J, leaving 16 bases between. In germline, CDR1 is MNHNS, CDR2 SASEGT. This CDR3 spans 14 amino acids. This CDR3 is CANSVGLHSYEQYF. DNA of the CDR3: TGTGCCAATTCGGTGGGACTCCACTCCTACGAGCAGTACTTC.

The V call is TRBV5-1, the J call TRBJ2-1, with 7 bases fitting TRBD1. V lost 2 bases, J lost 2 bases, and 4 bases stayed unmatched. The CDR3 has 15 residues. Germline V gene data show CDR1 as SGHRS and CDR2 as YFSETQ. Here the CDR3 DNA reads TGCGCCAGCAGCTTCCGGGACAGAGCCTACAATGAGCAGTTCTTC. This sequence encodes CASSFRDRAYNEQFF.

V is TRBV4-1 and J is TRBJ1-1, with a tentative D call TRBD1 (5 bases). Germline V gives CDR1 MGHRA, CDR2 YSYEKL. This CDR3 comprises 17 residues. With 1 base removed from V and 2 bases from J, the gap between germline ends came to 17 bases. The CDR3 nucleotides are TGCGCCAGCAGCCAAGGGCCGGGGCACCCGGGAAACACTGAAGCTTTCTTT. This codes for CASSQGPGHPGNTEAFF.

V usage is TRBV6-1 and J usage is TRBJ1-2; D gene uncertain. The CDR3 totals 13 residues. Germline V gene sequence: CDR1 MNHNS, CDR2 SASEGT. Trimming pared 2 bases from V and 3 bases from J, leaving 7 bases between. The CDR3 DNA is TGTGCCAGCAGTGAACTGTTGGACTATGGCTACACCTTC. Its protein product is CASSELLDYGYTF.

The chain recombines TRBV30 with TRBJ1-6; 9 nucleotides match TRBD1. V was pared by 3 bases and J by 7 bases, with 4 bases of the junction left unmatched. This CDR3 is built from 14 residues. Germline V gives CDR1 GTSNPN, CDR2 SVGIG (reference sequence). Here the CDR3 DNA reads TGTGCCTGGAGCGGACAGGGGATAAATTCACCCCTCCACTTT. Translated: CAWSGQGINSPLHF.

The chain has TRBV12-2 and TRBJ1-5. TRBV12-2 is described as a pseudogene. The CDR3 extends over 14 amino acids. CDR3 region: CASRYGRSNQPQHF. In nucleotides, the CDR3 is TGTGCAAGTCGCTACGGACGGTCGAATCAGCCCCAGCATTTT.

V is TRBV6-5 and J is TRBJ2-3; the match to TRBD2 covers 10 bases. The CDR3 has 15 amino acids. Germline loops: CDR1 MNHEY, CDR2 SVGAGI. The junction had 4 bases not matched to a gene; V was cut back by 5 bases and J by 2 bases. The CDR3 bases are TGTGCCAGCAGTGCAAGCGGGGGGGTCACAGATACGCAGTATTTT. This gives the protein CASSASGGVTDTQYF.

V is TRBV18 and J is TRBJ2-7; possibly TRBD2 for D (5 bases). CDR3 size: 13 residues. V shed 5 bases and J shed 5 bases, with 13 bases lying between them. CDR1 is KGHSH and CDR2 is LQKENI in the germline V gene. DNA of the CDR3: TGTGCCAGCTCATCCTTTGGGGAGAACGAGCAGTACTTC. Residues: CASSSFGENEQYF.

The J gene is TRBJ1-2, the V gene TRBV2; D is undetermined. The germline V and J ends were trimmed by 3 bases and 4 bases, with 6 bases remaining between them. The V gene's germline CDR1 is SNHLY and CDR2 FYNNEI. This CDR3 is built from 12 residues. In DNA, the CDR3 is TGTGCCAGCAGTGACCCGCTCTATGGCTACACCTTC. Amino acid sequence: CASSDPLYGYTF.

The chain employs TRBV5-1 and TRBJ2-3; D may be TRBD1 (5 bases). V was cut by 2 bases and J by 6 bases, with 16 bases left in between. Germline-derived CDR1 and CDR2 are SGHRS and YFSETQ. The CDR3 sequence is 15 residues long. CDR3 sequence reads: CASSFIGTPGDTQYF. The CDR3 coding sequence is TGCGCCAGCAGCTTCATCGGAACGCCAGGGGATACGCAGTATTTT. The full variable domain, with the rest looked up from reference TRBV5-1 and TRBJ2-3, is KAGVTQTPRYLIKTRGQQVTLSCSPISGHRSVSWYQQTPGQGLQFLFEYFSETQRNKGNFPGRFSGRQFSNSRSEMNVSTLELGDSALYLCASSFIGTPGDTQYFGPGTRLTVL.